Described below is a single TCR beta chain sequence and its context. This CDR3 has 18 amino acids. Germline CDR1 and CDR2: MNHNS and SASEGT. Trimming took off 1 base at V and 0 bases at J, with 18 bases between the two ends. This record belongs to a study of shared clonotypes between healthy human individuals. Clones were read by immunoSEQ multiplex PCR, and TCRdb kept only the in-frame ones, dropping some. This sample carries approximately 1.4 million clones, around 98% of them seen once, and the ten largest clones take about 0.4%. This rearrangement joins TRBV6-1 to TRBJ1-1, with D unresolved. Sequenced: naive CD4+ T cells sorted from blood. Subset indicated: CD45RA+ positively selected. The receptor was derived from a man aged 25-45 years in good health. The CDR3 region is CASSEERADLFMNTEAFF. For the CDR3, the DNA is TGTGCCAGCAGTGAAGAGAGGGCCGACCTTTTTATGAACACTGAAGCTTTCTTT.